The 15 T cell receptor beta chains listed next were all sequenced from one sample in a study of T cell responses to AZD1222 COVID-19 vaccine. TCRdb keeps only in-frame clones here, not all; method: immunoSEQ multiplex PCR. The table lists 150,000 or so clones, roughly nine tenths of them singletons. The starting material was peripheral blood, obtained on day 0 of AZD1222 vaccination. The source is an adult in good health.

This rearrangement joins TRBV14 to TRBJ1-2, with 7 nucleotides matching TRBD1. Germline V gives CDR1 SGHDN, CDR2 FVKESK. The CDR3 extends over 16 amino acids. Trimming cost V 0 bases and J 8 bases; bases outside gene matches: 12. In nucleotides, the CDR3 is TGTGCCAGCAGCCAAGAACGACAGGGAATCGCAGAAGGCTACACCTTC. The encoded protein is CASSQERQGIAEGYTF.

CDR3 nucleotides: TGTGCCAGCAGCTTACGGGGGGCGGGAGTTGCTCGTAGGCCATACGAGCAGTACTTC. Protein: CASSLRGAGVARRPYEQYF. This sequence joins TRBV7-2 and TRBJ2-7, with a tentative D call TRBD2 (7 bases). Germline CDR1 reads SGHTA; CDR2 reads FQGNSA. The CDR3 consists of 19 residues. Trimming took 2 bases from V and 4 from J, leaving 27 bases between them.

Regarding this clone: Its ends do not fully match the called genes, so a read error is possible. The DNA of the CDR3 is TGTGCCAGCAGTTCCCTACAAGCACCGCAAGGGACCCAGTACTTC. It encodes CASSSLQAPQGTQYF. The gene calls are TRBV6-2 or TRBV6-3 and TRBJ2-5; D not certain. Germline-derived CDR1 and CDR2 are MNHEY and SVGEGT. The CDR3 loop spans 15 amino acids.

The CDR3: CASSPQLGSNQPQHF. The CDR3 DNA sequence: TGTGCCAGCAGTCCCCAGTTGGGTAGCAATCAGCCCCAGCATTTT. The rearrangement uses TRBV28 and TRBJ1-5, with D unresolved. The V and J ends lost 5 bases and 0 bases respectively, with 11 bases between them. The CDR3 covers 15 residues. Germline lookup yields CDR1 MDHEN and CDR2 SYDVKM. Full variable domain (rest looked up from reference TRBV28 and TRBJ1-5): DVKVTQSSRYLVKRTGEKVFLECVQDMDHENMFWYRQDPGLGLRLIYFSYDVKMKEKGDIPEGYSVSREKKERFSLILESASTNQTSMYLCASSPQLGSNQPQHFGDGTRLSIL.

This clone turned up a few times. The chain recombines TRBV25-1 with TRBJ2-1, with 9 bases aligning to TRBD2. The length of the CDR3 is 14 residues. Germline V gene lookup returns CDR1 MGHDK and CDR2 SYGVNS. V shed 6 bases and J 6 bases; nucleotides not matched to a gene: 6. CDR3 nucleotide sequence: TGTGCCAGCAGATATAGCGGGAGAGTCAATGAGCAGTTCTTC. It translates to CASRYSGRVNEQFF.

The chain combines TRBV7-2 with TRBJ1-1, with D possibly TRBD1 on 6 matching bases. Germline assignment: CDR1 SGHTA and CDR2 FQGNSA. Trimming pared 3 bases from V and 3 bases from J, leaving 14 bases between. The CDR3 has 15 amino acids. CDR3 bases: TGTGCCAGCAGCTTTGTCGGGGGGGCAGACACTGAAGCTTTCTTT. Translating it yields CASSFVGGADTEAFF.

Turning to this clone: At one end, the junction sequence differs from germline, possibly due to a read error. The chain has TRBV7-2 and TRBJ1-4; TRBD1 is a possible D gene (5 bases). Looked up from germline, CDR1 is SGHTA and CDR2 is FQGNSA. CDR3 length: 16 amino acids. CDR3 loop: CASNLGDRATNEKLFF. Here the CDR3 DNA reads TGTGCCAGCAACTTAGGCGACAGAGCAACTAATGAAAAACTGTTTTTT. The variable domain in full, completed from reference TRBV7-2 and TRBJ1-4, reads GAGVSQSPSNKVTEKGKDVELRCDPISGHTALYWYRQSLGQGLEFLIYFQGNSAPDKSGLPSDRFSAERTGGSVSTLTIQRTQQEDSAVYLCASNLGDRATNEKLFFGSGTQLSVL.

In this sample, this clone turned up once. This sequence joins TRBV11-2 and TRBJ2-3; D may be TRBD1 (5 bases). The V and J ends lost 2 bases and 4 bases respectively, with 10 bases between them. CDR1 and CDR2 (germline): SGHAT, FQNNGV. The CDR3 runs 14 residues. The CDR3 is CASSLKGIADTQYF. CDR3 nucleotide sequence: TGTGCCAGCAGCTTAAAGGGGATAGCAGATACGCAGTATTTT.

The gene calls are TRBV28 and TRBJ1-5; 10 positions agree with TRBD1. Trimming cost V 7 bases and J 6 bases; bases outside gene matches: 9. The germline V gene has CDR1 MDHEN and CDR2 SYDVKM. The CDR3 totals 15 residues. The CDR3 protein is CASIAGQGFFQPQHF. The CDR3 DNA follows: TGTGCCAGCATCGCGGGACAGGGGTTCTTTCAGCCCCAGCATTTT.

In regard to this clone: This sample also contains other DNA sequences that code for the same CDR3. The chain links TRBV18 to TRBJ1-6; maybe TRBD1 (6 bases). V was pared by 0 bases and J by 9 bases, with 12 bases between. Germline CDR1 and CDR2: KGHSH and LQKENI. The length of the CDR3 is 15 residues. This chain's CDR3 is CASSPPGGIGSPLHF. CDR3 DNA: TGTGCCAGCTCACCACCGGGGGGCATAGGTTCACCCCTCCACTTT. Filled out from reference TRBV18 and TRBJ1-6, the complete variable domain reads NAGVMQNPRHLVRRRGQEARLRCSPMKGHSHVYWYRQLPEEGLKFMVYLQKENIIDESGMPKERFSAEFPKEGPSILRIQQVVRGDSAAYFCASSPPGGIGSPLHFGNGTRLTVT.

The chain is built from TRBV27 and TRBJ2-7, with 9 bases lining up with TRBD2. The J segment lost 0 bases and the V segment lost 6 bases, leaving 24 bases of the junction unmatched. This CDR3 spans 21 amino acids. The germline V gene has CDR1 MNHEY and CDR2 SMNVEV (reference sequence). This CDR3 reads CASRGGPKKGTSPYLSYEQYF. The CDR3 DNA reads TGTGCCAGCAGGGGGGGGCCCAAGAAAGGGACTAGCCCTTACCTCTCCTACGAGCAGTACTTC.

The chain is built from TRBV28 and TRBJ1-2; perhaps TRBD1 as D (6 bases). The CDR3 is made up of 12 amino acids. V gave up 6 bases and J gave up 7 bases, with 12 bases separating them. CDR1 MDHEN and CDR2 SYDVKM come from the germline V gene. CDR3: CASRNRVGGYTF. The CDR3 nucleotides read TGTGCCAGCAGAAACAGGGTGGGTGGCTACACCTTC.

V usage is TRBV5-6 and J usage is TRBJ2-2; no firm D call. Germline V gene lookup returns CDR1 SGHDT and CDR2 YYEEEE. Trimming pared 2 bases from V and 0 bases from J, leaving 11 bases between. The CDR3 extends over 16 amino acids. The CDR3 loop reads CASSLFRRSNTGELFF. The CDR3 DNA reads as TGTGCCAGCAGCTTATTCAGGCGCTCGAACACCGGGGAGCTGTTTTTT. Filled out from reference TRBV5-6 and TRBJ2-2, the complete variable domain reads DAGVTQSPTHLIKTRGQQVTLRCSPKSGHDTVSWYQQALGQGPQFIFQYYEEEERQRGNFPDRFSGHQFPNYSSELNVNALLLGDSALYLCASSLFRRSNTGELFFGEGSRLTVL.

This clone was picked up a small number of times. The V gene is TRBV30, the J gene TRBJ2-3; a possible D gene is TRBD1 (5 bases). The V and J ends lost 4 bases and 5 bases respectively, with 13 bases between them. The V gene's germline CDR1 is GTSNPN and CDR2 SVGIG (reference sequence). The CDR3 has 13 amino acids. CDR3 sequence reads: CAWTGISRDTQYF. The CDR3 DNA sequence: TGTGCCTGGACAGGGATATCGAGAGATACGCAGTATTTT.

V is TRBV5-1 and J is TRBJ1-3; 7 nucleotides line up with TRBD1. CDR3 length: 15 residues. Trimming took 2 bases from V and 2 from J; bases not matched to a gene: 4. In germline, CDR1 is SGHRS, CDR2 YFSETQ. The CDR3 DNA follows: TGCGCCAGCAGCTTTGATAGGGGGCCTGGAAACACCATATATTTT. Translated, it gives CASSFDRGPGNTIYF.